This TCR beta chain derives from a study of blood T cell repertoires in COVID-19 (TCRdb year 2020). About the full investigation: Collaborator samples came from the United States, Italy and Spain and covered acute and convalescent phases of COVID-19. The material from the prospective study consisted of cDNA or gDNA derived from T cells, B-cell-depleted T cells, or PBMCs. The dataset comprised deeply sampled blood TCRbeta repertoires from subjects exposed to, actively infected with, or recovered from COVID-19. A freely available public database, intended as a resource for researchers studying the immune response to SARS-CoV-2, is where the repertoires were released. Samples were obtained from the ongoing ImmuneRACE study (first 160 participants) and from over 1,000 subjects provided by 6 global collaborators. Nearly every sample came with metadata listing a de-identified subject ID, COVID-19 status, age in years and sex. Where HLA class I and class II types were available, the types were taken from metadata supplied by the sample provider, not from assay-based typing. Beyond this particular receptor, the publication reports: Clinical and demographic metadata were provided uncurated, with the amount varying by source and participant.

TCRbeta CDR3 regions were amplified from genomic DNA using the immunoSEQ Assay, a bias-controlled multiplex PCR. The authors' pipeline ran thus. Nucleated cell counts per sample were estimated from amplification of reference gene primers within the assay. To quantify the absolute abundance of each unique TCRbeta CDR3 rearrangement, sequence reads were collapsed and filtered. For each sample, productive Simpson clonality was calculated by taking the square root of Simpson's diversity index across productive rearrangements. The immuneACCESS repertoire file appears here via TCRdb, limited to in-frame rearrangements. These files lack a portion of the clones; in checked studies, under half of the deficit traces to unresolved V genes, and the cause of the others is not known. That table gives V, J and clone size, and the DNA gave D and trimming. Here the sample has around 42,000 clones; approximately 85% occur a single time. The ten most abundant clones make up 10% to 15% of the sample.

Whole blood was collected in K2EDTA tubes by collaborating institutions according to the institutions' own protocols. For TCRbeta analysis, collaborators shipped samples as frozen whole blood, isolated PBMCs, or DNA extracted from either of those sample types. As to this clone: This receptor's antigen is unknown. Per-base quality was not reported, and no clone a single base away is much larger than it.

Germline trimming: 7 bases from V, 5 bases from J; junction bases outside gene matches: 8. From the germline V gene (reference sequence), CDR1 is LNHDA and CDR2 is SQIVND. There are 14 amino acids in the CDR3, from cysteine to phenylalanine inclusive. Only the CDR3 DNA stays, 42 bases, in frame from base 1. Recombination linked TRBV19 to TRBJ1-2; 9 central nucleotides agree with TRBD1. Source material: peripheral blood. This TCR came from a human donor in a cohort sampled during active COVID-19. CDR3 loop: CASTLRTGAYGYTF. The nucleotide sequence reads TGTGCCAGTACCCTCCGGACAGGGGCGTATGGCTACACCTTC. The CDR3 plus the reference TRBV19 and TRBJ1-2 genes for the other parts give the full variable domain: DGGITQSPKYLFRKEGQNVTLSCEQNLNHDAMYWYRQDPGQGLRLIYYSQIVNDFQKGDIAEGYSVSREKKESFPLTVTSAQKNPTAFYLCASTLRTGAYGYTFGSGTRLTVV.